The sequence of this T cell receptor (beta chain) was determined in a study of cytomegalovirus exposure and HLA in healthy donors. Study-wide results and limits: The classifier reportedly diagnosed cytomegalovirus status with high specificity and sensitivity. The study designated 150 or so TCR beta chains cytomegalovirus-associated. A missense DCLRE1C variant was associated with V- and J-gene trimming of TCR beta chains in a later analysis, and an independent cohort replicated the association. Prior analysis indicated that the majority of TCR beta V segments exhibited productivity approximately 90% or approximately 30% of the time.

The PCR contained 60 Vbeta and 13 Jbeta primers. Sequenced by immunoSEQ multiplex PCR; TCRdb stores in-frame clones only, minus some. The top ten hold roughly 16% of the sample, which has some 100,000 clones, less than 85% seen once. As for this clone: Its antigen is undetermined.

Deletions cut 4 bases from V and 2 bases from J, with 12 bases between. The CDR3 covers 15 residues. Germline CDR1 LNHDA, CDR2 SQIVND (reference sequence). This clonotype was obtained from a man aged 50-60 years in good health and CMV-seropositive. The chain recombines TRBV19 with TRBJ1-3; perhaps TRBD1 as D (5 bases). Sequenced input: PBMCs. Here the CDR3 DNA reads TGTGCCAGTAGTACCGGGTGGGGGGCTGGAAACACCATATATTTT. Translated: CASSTGWGAGNTIYF.